Listed below are T cell receptor beta chains from one sample, sequenced in a study of CD8 T cells in Susac syndrome. In TCRdb, the immunoSEQ multiplex PCR reads were re-called with MiXCR into one record per CDR3 protein. This table has about 190,000 distinct CDR3 sequences, roughly 94% appearing once. The sample was CD8+ T cells from PBMCs. Every receptor here comes from a human donor with Susac syndrome. CDR3s include the opening cysteine and the closing phenylalanine or tryptophan. The D gene is left open where the match is weak. Expanded clones get a size class; other rows say once, few or many, or leave the size out.

d_call: NA
j_call: TRBJ2-3
v_call: TRBV10-2
clone_size: NA
cdr3_aa: CAPESTDTQYF
cdr3_nt: TGCGCCCCCGAGAGCACAGATACGCAGTATTTT

d_call: TRBD1
j_call: TRBJ2-5
v_call: TRBV20-1
clone_size: NA
cdr3_aa: CSARVGSSSGTGGEETQYF
cdr3_nt: TGCAGTGCTAGAGTAGGGTCCTCGTCCGGGACAGGGGGCGAAGAGACCCAGTACTTC

d_call: NA
j_call: TRBJ2-5
v_call: TRBV9
clone_size: NA
cdr3_aa: CASSVNTGETQYF
cdr3_nt: TGTGCCAGCAGCGTAAATACGGGAGAGACCCAGTACTTC

d_call: NA
j_call: TRBJ2-5
v_call: TRBV11-2
clone_size: NA
cdr3_aa: CASSFSGSDQETQYF
cdr3_nt: TGTGCCAGCAGCTTTTCAGGCAGCGACCAAGAGACCCAGTACTTC

d_call: NA
j_call: TRBJ2-3
v_call: TRBV24-1
clone_size: NA
cdr3_aa: CATIKSASYPDTQYF
cdr3_nt: TGTGCCACCATAAAGAGCGCCTCTTACCCAGATACGCAGTATTTT

d_call: TRBD2
j_call: TRBJ2-3
v_call: TRBV20-1
clone_size: NA
cdr3_aa: CSAGVPSGRAPVPDTQYF
cdr3_nt: TGCAGTGCTGGGGTGCCTAGCGGGAGGGCCCCCGTCCCAGATACGCAGTATTTT

d_call: NA
j_call: TRBJ2-1
v_call: TRBV9
clone_size: once
cdr3_aa: CASSVGLVLGGGIGNEQFF
cdr3_nt: TGTGCCAGCAGCGTAGGTCTCGTATTGGGAGGGGGAATAGGGAATGAGCAGTTCTTC

d_call: NA
j_call: TRBJ1-1
v_call: TRBV5-1
clone_size: NA
cdr3_aa: CASSLPGVRTEAFF
cdr3_nt: TGCGCCAGCAGCTTGCCAGGGGTGAGAACTGAAGCTTTCTTT

d_call: NA
j_call: TRBJ2-5
v_call: TRBV9
clone_size: NA
cdr3_aa: CASSATSAQETQYF
cdr3_nt: TGTGCCAGCAGCGCGACGAGCGCCCAAGAGACCCAGTACTTC

d_call: TRBD2
j_call: TRBJ2-1
v_call: TRBV9
clone_size: NA
cdr3_aa: CASSSERGGSYNEQFF
cdr3_nt: TGTGCCAGCAGCTCCGAGCGGGGGGGATCCTACAATGAGCAGTTCTTC

d_call: TRBD1
j_call: TRBJ2-7
v_call: TRBV4-1
clone_size: once
cdr3_aa: CASSLTGQGALFSYEQYF
cdr3_nt: TGCGCCAGCAGCCTCACGGGACAGGGGGCCCTTTTCTCCTACGAGCAGTACTTC

d_call: NA
j_call: TRBJ1-1
v_call: TRBV2
clone_size: NA
cdr3_aa: CASSVLEEFFNTEAFF
cdr3_nt: TGTGCCAGCAGTGTCCTCGAGGAGTTTTTTAACACTGAAGCTTTCTTT

d_call: TRBD1
j_call: TRBJ1-5
v_call: TRBV15
clone_size: once
cdr3_aa: CATSSRDSKYSNQPQHF
cdr3_nt: TGTGCCACCAGCAGCCGGGACAGCAAATATAGCAATCAGCCCCAGCATTTT

d_call: NA
j_call: TRBJ2-7
v_call: TRBV5-4
clone_size: once
cdr3_aa: CASSVYSAYEQYF
cdr3_nt: TGTGCCAGCAGCGTCTACAGTGCCTACGAGCAGTACTTC

d_call: TRBD2
j_call: TRBJ2-5
v_call: TRBV9
clone_size: once
cdr3_aa: CASSVASGAIQETQYF
cdr3_nt: TGTGCCAGCAGCGTAGCAAGCGGGGCTATCCAAGAGACCCAGTACTTC

d_call: TRBD2
j_call: TRBJ2-5
v_call: TRBV16
clone_size: NA
cdr3_aa: CASSQGLATETQYF
cdr3_nt: TGTGCCAGCAGCCAAGGACTAGCTACCGAGACCCAGTACTTC

d_call: NA
j_call: TRBJ2-1
v_call: TRBV13
clone_size: NA
cdr3_aa: CASSFTPSSYNEQFF
cdr3_nt: TGTGCCAGCAGCTTCACGCCTAGCTCCTACAATGAGCAGTTCTTC

d_call: TRBD2
j_call: TRBJ2-1
v_call: TRBV6-5
clone_size: NA
cdr3_aa: CASSYLAGGPSYNEQFF
cdr3_nt: TGTGCCAGCAGTTACCTAGCGGGGGGGCCCTCCTACAATGAGCAGTTCTTC

d_call: TRBD2
j_call: TRBJ2-1
v_call: TRBV20-1
clone_size: NA
cdr3_aa: CSARGPAGNEQFF
cdr3_nt: TGCAGTGCTAGAGGTCCAGCGGGGAATGAGCAGTTCTTC

d_call: NA
j_call: TRBJ2-7
v_call: TRBV7-8
clone_size: NA
cdr3_aa: CASSLATDYEQYF
cdr3_nt: TGTGCCAGCAGCTTGGCTACAGACTACGAGCAGTACTTC

d_call: NA
j_call: TRBJ1-3
v_call: TRBV2
clone_size: NA
cdr3_aa: CASSEAGLAGNTIYF
cdr3_nt: TGTGCCAGCAGTGAAGCAGGCTTAGCTGGAAACACCATATATTTT

d_call: NA
j_call: TRBJ2-3
v_call: TRBV2
clone_size: NA
cdr3_aa: CASRESGPPWDTQYF
cdr3_nt: TGTGCCAGCAGAGAATCGGGGCCTCCTTGGGATACGCAGTATTTT

d_call: NA
j_call: TRBJ2-2
v_call: TRBV5-6
clone_size: once
cdr3_aa: CASSLVSLSEVTGELFF
cdr3_nt: TGTGCCAGCAGCTTGGTCTCACTCAGCGAGGTCACCGGGGAGCTGTTTTTT

d_call: NA
j_call: TRBJ2-3
v_call: TRBV7-9
clone_size: NA
cdr3_aa: CASSSPGQRGTDTQYF
cdr3_nt: TGTGCCAGCAGCTCACCGGGGCAGAGGGGCACAGATACGCAGTATTTT

d_call: NA
j_call: TRBJ1-2
v_call: TRBV7-9
clone_size: NA
cdr3_aa: CASSYSGGGGYTF
cdr3_nt: TGTGCCAGCAGCTATAGTGGCGGCGGGGGCTACACCTTC

d_call: TRBD2
j_call: TRBJ2-7
v_call: TRBV13
clone_size: few
cdr3_aa: CASSQLAGSSYEQYF
cdr3_nt: TGTGCCAGCAGCCAACTAGCGGGTAGCTCCTACGAGCAGTACTTC

d_call: NA
j_call: TRBJ1-2
v_call: TRBV27
clone_size: NA
cdr3_aa: CASSLRGFSYGYTF
cdr3_nt: TGTGCCAGCAGTTTGAGGGGATTTTCCTATGGCTACACCTTC

d_call: NA
j_call: TRBJ1-1
v_call: TRBV27
clone_size: NA
cdr3_aa: CASSTGRGMSSTEAFF
cdr3_nt: TGTGCCAGCAGTACGGGCCGTGGGATGTCGAGCACTGAAGCTTTCTTT

d_call: TRBD2
j_call: TRBJ2-5
v_call: TRBV9
clone_size: NA
cdr3_aa: CASSAQLAGSQETQYF
cdr3_nt: TGTGCCAGCAGCGCTCAACTAGCGGGGTCACAAGAGACCCAGTACTTC